The 24 T cell receptor beta chains in this list originate from one sample, sequenced in a study of T cells in Graves' hyperthyroidism and ophthalmopathy. From RNA transcripts, TCR beta CDR3 regions were amplified. With the HTBI primer set, the TCR CDR3 went through a first round of RT-PCR. Each CDR3 protein is one row after TCRdb ran MiXCR on the multiplex PCR reads. The profile shows 300,000 to 400,000 distinct CDR3 sequences, around 13% of them singletons. Sequencing input: blood. The source of these receptors is a woman aged 30 to 39 with Graves' hyperthyroidism.

The CDR3 sequence: CASSVEASGRAGKFF. Here the CDR3 DNA reads TGTGCCAGCAGCGTAGAGGCTAGCGGGAGGGCCGGAAAGTTCTTC. The chain carries TRBV9 and TRBJ2-1; 12 nucleotides match TRBD2. The germline V gene has CDR1 SGDLS and CDR2 YYNGEE. This CDR3 comprises 15 residues. J lost 14 bases, V lost 0 bases, and 9 bases had no gene match.

The table lists this clonotype with many counts. The V and J genes are TRBV9 and TRBJ2-3; D is ambiguous. This CDR3 is built from 14 residues. V shed 1 base and J shed 4 bases, with 10 bases lying between them. Germline CDR1 SGDLS, CDR2 YYNGEE. CDR3 amino acids: CASSVQMGADTQYF. The CDR3 DNA is TGTGCCAGCAGCGTACAGATGGGCGCAGATACGCAGTATTTT.

The J gene is TRBJ1-1, the V gene TRBV18, with a tentative D call TRBD1 (5 bases). The CDR3 runs 12 residues. The germline gives CDR1 KGHSH, CDR2 LQKENI. Trimming shortened V by 2 bases and J by 11 bases, and 12 bases separated the two germline ends. CDR3 amino acids: CASSPEGLAAFF. CDR3 DNA sequence: TGTGCCAGCTCACCAGAGGGGTTGGCCGCTTTCTTT. The full variable domain, with the rest looked up from reference TRBV18 and TRBJ1-1, is NAGVMQNPRHLVRRRGQEARLRCSPMKGHSHVYWYRQLPEEGLKFMVYLQKENIIDESGMPKERFSAEFPKEGPSILRIQQVVRGDSAAYFCASSPEGLAAFFGQGTRLTVV.

This clonotype came up many times. The chain uses TRBV6-2 or TRBV6-3 and TRBJ1-2; D call uncertain. Trimming stripped 6 bases from V and 8 bases from J, with 13 bases between. The germline CDR1 and CDR2 sequences are MNHEY and SVGEGT. The CDR3 is 12 amino acids. In DNA, the CDR3 is TGTGCCAGCAGACTCGATCTGAGGGGCTACACCTTC. It translates to CASRLDLRGYTF.

The J gene is TRBJ2-1, the V gene TRBV7-9, with 9 bases identical to TRBD2. Germline CDR1 SEHNR, CDR2 FQNEAQ (reference sequence). This CDR3 spans 17 amino acids. The trim removed 4 bases at V and 1 base at J, leaving 8 bases unmatched. CDR3 loop: CASSSSGGRASYNEQFF. The CDR3 region has the DNA TGTGCCAGCAGCTCATCAGGCGGGAGGGCATCCTACAATGAGCAGTTCTTC.

The chain has TRBV20-1 and TRBJ1-2; 10 bases align to TRBD1. After removal of 1 base from V and 8 bases from J, the junction contained 4 bases not matched to a gene. In germline, CDR1 is DFQATT, CDR2 SNEGSKA (reference sequence). The CDR3 is 13 amino acids. The CDR3 spells CSARVDRGLGYTF. The CDR3 nucleotides are TGCAGTGCTAGAGTGGACAGGGGGTTGGGCTACACCTTC.

There are many counts of this clonotype. The V call is TRBV11-2, the J call TRBJ1-5; D is perhaps TRBD1 (5 bases). V was pared by 5 bases and J by 7 bases, with 9 bases between. CDR3 length: 12 residues. Germline V gene lookup returns CDR1 SGHAT and CDR2 FQNNGV. The CDR3 sequence is CASSLREQPQHF. The CDR3 DNA reads TGTGCCAGCAGCCTCAGGGAGCAGCCCCAGCATTTT.

The V call is TRBV10-2, the J call TRBJ2-7, with D hard to call. The CDR3 is 11 amino acids. With 6 bases removed from V and 5 bases from J, the gap between germline ends came to 8 bases. The germline V gene encodes CDR1 WSHSY and CDR2 SAAADI. The DNA of the CDR3 is TGCGCCAGCAGCGGATACGACGAGCAGTACTTC. Its translation is CASSGYDEQYF.

This clonotype was counted ten times or more. This chain connects TRBV29-1 to TRBJ1-1, with 9 positions matching TRBD1. The V and J ends lost 6 bases and 4 bases, in that order; junction bases with no gene match: 6. CDR1 is SQVTM, CDR2 ANQGSEA, per germline. The CDR3 length is 13 residues. The CDR3 is CSVAGQGRTEAFF. The DNA for the CDR3 is TGCAGCGTAGCAGGACAGGGGCGCACTGAAGCTTTCTTT. Complete variable domain (other parts from reference TRBV29-1 and TRBJ1-1): SAVISQKPSRDICQRGTSLTIQCQVDSQVTMMFWYRQQPGQSLTLIATANQGSEATYESGFVIDKFPISRPNLTFSTLTVSNMSPEDSSIYLCSVAGQGRTEAFFGQGTRLTVV.

The chain links TRBV5-4 to TRBJ2-1, with TRBD2 matching over 8 bases. Losses at the gene ends were 5 bases for V and 8 bases for J; bases not matched to a gene: 12. CDR3 length: 15 amino acids. Per the germline V gene, CDR1 is SGHNT and CDR2 is YYREEE (reference sequence). The CDR3 loop reads CASSFEAGAVDEQFF. The CDR3 DNA is TGTGCCAGCAGTTTCGAAGCGGGAGCTGTAGATGAGCAGTTCTTC.

V gene TRBV14 combines with J gene TRBJ2-7; D unresolved. This CDR3 has 13 residues. Germline assignment: CDR1 SGHDN and CDR2 FVKESK. V was clipped by 5 bases and J by 2 bases, with 10 bases between them. The DNA of the CDR3 is TGTGCCAGCAGCTTCGGTATAGCCTACGAGCAGTACTTC. Translating it yields CASSFGIAYEQYF.

A note on this clonotype: A single base separates this from a much larger clone, so it may be a read error. A read error is likely, as this CDR3 ends without the conserved phenylalanine or tryptophan. The J gene is TRBJ1-2, the V gene TRBV27; D is ambiguous. The V end was cut by 4 bases, the J end by 4 bases, with 19 bases between. The CDR3 loop spans 16 amino acids. Germline-derived CDR1 and CDR2 are MNHEY and SMNVEV (reference sequence). CDR3 sequence reads: CASSSKHSGGAYGYTL. The CDR3 DNA follows: TGTGCCAGCAGTTCGAAACACAGTGGAGGCGCCTATGGCTACACCCTC.

The rearrangement joins TRBV14 to TRBJ2-4; 14 bases line up with TRBD2. V lost 6 bases to trimming and J lost 0 bases; unmatched junction nucleotides: 4. The CDR3 has 17 amino acids. The V gene's germline CDR1 is SGHDN and CDR2 FVKESK. The CDR3, as DNA: TGTGCCAGCAGTGGACTAGCGGGAGGAGTAGCCAAAAACATTCAGTACTTC. Its protein is CASSGLAGGVAKNIQYF.

This clonotype was seen a handful of times. The V and J genes are TRBV14 and TRBJ2-7; a possible D gene is TRBD1 (5 bases). This CDR3 has 13 amino acids. Trimming stripped 2 bases from V and 2 bases from J, with 7 bases between. The germline CDR1 and CDR2 sequences are SGHDN and FVKESK. The CDR3 loop is CASSQQGTYEQYF. CDR3 nucleotides: TGTGCCAGCAGCCAACAGGGTACCTACGAGCAGTACTTC.

This clonotype was recorded a few times. The genes are TRBV20-1 and TRBJ1-4; possibly TRBD1 for D (5 bases). The CDR3 runs 12 residues. Germline values: CDR1 DFQATT, CDR2 SNEGSKA (reference sequence). The CDR3 DNA reads as TGCAGGGCGGGGACGGTGAATGAAAAACTGTTTTTT. As protein: CRAGTVNEKLFF.

This clonotype was picked up a small number of times. The chain employs TRBV7-8 and TRBJ1-4; the D is unclear. Trimming cost V 2 bases and J 4 bases, with 11 bases left between them. CDR1 and CDR2 (germline): SGHVS, FQNEAQ. The CDR3 contains 15 residues. CDR3: CASSLSFQNNEKLFF. The CDR3 DNA reads TGTGCCAGCAGCTTATCCTTCCAGAATAATGAAAAACTGTTTTTT.

Ten or more counts support this clonotype. The chain joins TRBV12-3 or TRBV12-4 to TRBJ2-7; 12 nucleotides agree with TRBD2. The V and J ends lost 7 bases and 6 bases, in that order; junction bases with no gene match: 7. The CDR3 loop spans 14 amino acids. The CDR3 is CASNRLAGVGEQYF. As DNA, the CDR3 is TGTGCCAGCAACAGACTAGCGGGAGTGGGCGAGCAGTACTTC.

This clonotype was seen repeatedly, ten times or more. V gene TRBV20-1 combines with J gene TRBJ2-3; D may be TRBD1 or TRBD2 (5 bases each). V lost 6 bases to trimming and J lost 1 base, with 17 bases between them. Per the germline V gene, CDR1 is DFQATT and CDR2 is SNEGSKA (reference sequence). The CDR3 is 15 residues long. The CDR3 DNA sequence: TGCAGTGCCGGCCGGGACGCCTCTCGCACAGATACGCAGTATTTT. Amino acids: CSAGRDASRTDTQYF.

This chain joins TRBV28 and TRBJ1-5; possibly TRBD1 for D (5 bases). The germline gives CDR1 MDHEN, CDR2 SYDVKM. Trimming shortened V by 6 bases and J by 0 bases, and 18 bases separated the two germline ends. This CDR3 has 17 residues. CDR3 coding DNA: TGTGCCAGCAGCCGAAACCAGGGAGGGATTAGCAATCAGCCCCAGCATTTT. Translating it yields CASSRNQGGISNQPQHF.

V is TRBV5-1 and J is TRBJ2-5, with D perhaps TRBD2 (5 bases). Germline loops: CDR1 SGHRS, CDR2 YFSETQ. V lost 4 bases, J lost 7 bases, and 11 bases lay in between. The CDR3 runs 12 residues. Written as DNA, the CDR3 is TGCGCCAGCAGCCGGAATGAGGGGACCCAGTACTTC. Its protein is CASSRNEGTQYF.

V usage is TRBV28 and J usage is TRBJ2-4; unclear D gene. The germline gives CDR1 MDHEN, CDR2 SYDVKM. CDR3 length: 11 residues. V was clipped by 5 bases and J by 8 bases, with 7 bases between them. CDR3 loop: CASSDRYIQYF. The CDR3, as DNA: TGTGCCAGCAGTGACCGCTACATTCAGTACTTC.

The rearrangement links TRBV3-1 to TRBJ2-1; no clear D. The CDR3 runs 13 residues. Trimming removed 1 base from V and 5 bases from J, with 6 bases in between. Germline lookup yields CDR1 LGHDT and CDR2 YNNKEL (reference sequence). In DNA, the CDR3 is TGTGCCAGCAGCCAAGCCCCTCACAATGAGCAGTTCTTC. It translates to CASSQAPHNEQFF.

The V and J genes are TRBV20-1 and TRBJ1-5; no clear D. Germline V lookup: CDR1 DFQATT, CDR2 SNEGSKA (reference sequence). The CDR3 covers 16 residues. V dropped 0 bases and J dropped 0 bases, with 12 bases sitting between them. Here the CDR3 reads CSAREGGVYSNQPQHF. CDR3 sequence (DNA): TGCAGTGCTAGAGAAGGAGGAGTTTATAGCAATCAGCCCCAGCATTTT.

The sample holds many counts of this clonotype. The gene calls are TRBV27 and TRBJ1-1, with D possibly TRBD1 on 5 matching bases. The CDR3 loop spans 15 amino acids. V gave up 5 bases and J gave up 1 base, with 14 bases separating them. Germline values: CDR1 MNHEY, CDR2 SMNVEV (reference sequence). The CDR3 protein is CASSPRGGANTEAFF. The CDR3 DNA reads TGTGCCAGCAGTCCCCGGGGGGGAGCGAACACTGAAGCTTTCTTT.